The source of this T cell receptor beta chain is a study of Ad26.COV2.S vaccination and SARS-CoV-2 variants. Germline V lookup: CDR1 LGHNA, CDR2 YSLEER. The CDR3 loop spans 14 amino acids. V was clipped by 1 base and J by 0 bases, with 4 bases between them. Sample treatment: roughly 20 received Ad26.COV2.S at low or high dose, single or two shots; five or six received placebo; per-sample allocation not given. Repertoires come from day 63 after the first vaccine or placebo injection. The method was immunoSEQ multiplex PCR; TCRdb's version includes in-frame clones alone and lacks a portion of them. The sample records a few hundred thousand clones, less than 95% being singletons. About this clone: Its specificity is unknown.

The study's findings and limits: Measurement of non-spike TCR breadth gave similar results in vaccine and placebo recipients. Overall T cell responses may have been underestimated by the analyses of TCR breadth and depth.

Here the sequenced sample was peripheral blood, taken in a trial of Ad26.COV2.S vaccine versus placebo. This clonotype was sampled from a person between 18 and 65 years old who received the Ad26.COV2.S COVID-19 vaccine or a placebo. The chain combines TRBV4-3 with TRBJ2-1; D not resolved. CDR3 bases: TGCGCCAGCAGCCAAGGGAGCTCCTACAATGAGCAGTTCTTC. Residues: CASSQGSSYNEQFF.